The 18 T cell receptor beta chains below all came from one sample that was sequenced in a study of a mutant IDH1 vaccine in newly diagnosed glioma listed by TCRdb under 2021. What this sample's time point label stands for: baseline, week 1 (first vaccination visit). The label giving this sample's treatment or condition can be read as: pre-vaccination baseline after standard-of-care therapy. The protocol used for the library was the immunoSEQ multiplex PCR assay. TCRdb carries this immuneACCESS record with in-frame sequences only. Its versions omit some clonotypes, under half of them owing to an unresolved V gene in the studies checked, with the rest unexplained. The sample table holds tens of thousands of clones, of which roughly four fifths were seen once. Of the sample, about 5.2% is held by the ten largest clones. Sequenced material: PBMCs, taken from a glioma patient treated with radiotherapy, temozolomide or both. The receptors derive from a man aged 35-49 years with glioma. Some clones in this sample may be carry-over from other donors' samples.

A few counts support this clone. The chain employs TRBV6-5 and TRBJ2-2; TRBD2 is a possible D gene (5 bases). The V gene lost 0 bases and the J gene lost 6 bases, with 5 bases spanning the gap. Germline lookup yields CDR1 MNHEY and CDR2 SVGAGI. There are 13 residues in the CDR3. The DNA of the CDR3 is TGTGCCAGCAGTTACTCGGAGGCCGGGGAGCTGTTTTTT. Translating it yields CASSYSEAGELFF.

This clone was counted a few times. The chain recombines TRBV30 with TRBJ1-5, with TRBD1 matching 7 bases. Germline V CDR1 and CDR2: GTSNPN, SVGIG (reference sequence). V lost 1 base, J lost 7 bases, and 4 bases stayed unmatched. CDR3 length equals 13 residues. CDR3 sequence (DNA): TGTGCCTGGAGTGGACAGGGTGACCAGCCCCAGCATTTT. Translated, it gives CAWSGQGDQPQHF.

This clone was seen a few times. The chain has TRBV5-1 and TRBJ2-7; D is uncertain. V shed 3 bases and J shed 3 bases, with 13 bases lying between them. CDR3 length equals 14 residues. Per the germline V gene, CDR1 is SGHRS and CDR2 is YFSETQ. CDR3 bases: TGCGCCAGCAGCTCACGACCCGAGAGCTACGAGCAGTACTTC. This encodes CASSSRPESYEQYF.

CDR3 sequence: CASSVRDRHASGYEQYF. Written as DNA, the CDR3 is TGTGCCAGTAGCGTCCGGGACAGACACGCCTCGGGCTACGAGCAGTACTTC. The gene calls are TRBV19 and TRBJ2-7, with 7 bases identical to TRBD1. Germline V gene lookup returns CDR1 LNHDA and CDR2 SQIVND (reference sequence). CDR3 size: 17 residues. Trimming at V came to 6 bases and at J to 3 bases, leaving 17 bases not matched to a gene.

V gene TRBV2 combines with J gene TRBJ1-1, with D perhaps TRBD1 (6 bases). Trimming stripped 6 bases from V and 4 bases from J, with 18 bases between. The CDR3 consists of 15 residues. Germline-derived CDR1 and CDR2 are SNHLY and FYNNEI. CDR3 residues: CASRRHGQIGTEAFF. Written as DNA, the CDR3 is TGTGCCAGCAGGCGCCATGGACAGATCGGCACTGAAGCTTTCTTT.

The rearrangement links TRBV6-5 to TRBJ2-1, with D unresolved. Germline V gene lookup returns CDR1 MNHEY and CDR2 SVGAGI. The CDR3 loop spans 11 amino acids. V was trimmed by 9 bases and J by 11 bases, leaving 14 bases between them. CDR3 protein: CASYHGRQQFF. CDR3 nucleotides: TGTGCCAGTTACCACGGGCGGCAGCAGTTCTTC.

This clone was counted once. This chain's CDR3 is CASSVLAKHRGGQYF. The CDR3 DNA reads as TGTGCCAGCAGTGTCCTGGCCAAACACAGAGGGGGACAGTATTTT. The gene calls are TRBV25-1 and TRBJ2-3, with D perhaps matching TRBD1 (6 bases). Trimming removed 4 bases at V and 12 bases at J, with 23 bases between. This CDR3 contains 15 residues. Germline loops: CDR1 MGHDK, CDR2 SYGVNS.

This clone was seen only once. The CDR3 DNA follows: TGTGCCTGGAGCGGACACCTTAGCAATCAGCCCCAGCATTTT. Protein sequence: CAWSGHLSNQPQHF. The chain employs TRBV30 and TRBJ1-5; perhaps TRBD1 as D (5 bases). Germline values: CDR1 GTSNPN, CDR2 SVGIG (reference sequence). V dropped 3 bases and J dropped 0 bases, with 9 bases sitting between them. This CDR3 has 14 amino acids.

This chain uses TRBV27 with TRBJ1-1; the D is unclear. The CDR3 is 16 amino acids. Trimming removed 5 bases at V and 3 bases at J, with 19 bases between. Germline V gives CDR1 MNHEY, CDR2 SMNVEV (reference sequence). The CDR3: CASSPPVSPKDTEAFF. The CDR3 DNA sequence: TGTGCCAGCAGTCCGCCGGTCTCCCCGAAGGACACTGAAGCTTTCTTT.

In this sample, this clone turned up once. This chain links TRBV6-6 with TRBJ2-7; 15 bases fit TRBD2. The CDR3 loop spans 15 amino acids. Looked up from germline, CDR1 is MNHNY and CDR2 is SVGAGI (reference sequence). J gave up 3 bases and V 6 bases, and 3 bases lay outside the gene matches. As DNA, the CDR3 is TGTGCCAGCAGCTGGACTAGCGGGGGGGTCTACGAGCAGTACTTC. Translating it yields CASSWTSGGVYEQYF.

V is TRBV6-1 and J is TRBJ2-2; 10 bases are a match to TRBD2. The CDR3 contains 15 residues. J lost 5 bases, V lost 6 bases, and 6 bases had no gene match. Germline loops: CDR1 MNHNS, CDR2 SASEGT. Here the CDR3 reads CASRRERGGTGELFF. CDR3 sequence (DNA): TGTGCCAGCAGAAGAGAGCGGGGGGGGACCGGGGAGCTGTTTTTT.

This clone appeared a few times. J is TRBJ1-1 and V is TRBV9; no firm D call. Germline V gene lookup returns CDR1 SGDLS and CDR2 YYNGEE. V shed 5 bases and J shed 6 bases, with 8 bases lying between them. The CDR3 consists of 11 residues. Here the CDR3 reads CASRPEAEAFF. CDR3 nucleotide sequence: TGTGCCAGCAGGCCAGAGGCTGAAGCTTTCTTT.

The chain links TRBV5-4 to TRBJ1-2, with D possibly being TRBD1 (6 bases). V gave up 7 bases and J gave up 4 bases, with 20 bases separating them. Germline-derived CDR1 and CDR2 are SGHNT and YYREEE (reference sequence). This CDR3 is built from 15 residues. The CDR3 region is CASRPGGGAGYGYTF. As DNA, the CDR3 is TGTGCCAGCCGTCCGGGGGGGGGCGCGGGCTATGGCTACACCTTC.

The CDR3, as DNA: TGTGCCTTCCAACCGTTAGGACAGCCGTACGAGCAGTACTTC. Amino acid sequence: CAFQPLGQPYEQYF. The rearrangement joins TRBV30 to TRBJ2-7, with a tentative D call TRBD1 (6 bases). The length of the CDR3 is 14 residues. The germline V and J ends were trimmed by 7 bases and 4 bases, with 20 bases remaining between them. Germline V gene lookup returns CDR1 GTSNPN and CDR2 SVGIG (reference sequence).

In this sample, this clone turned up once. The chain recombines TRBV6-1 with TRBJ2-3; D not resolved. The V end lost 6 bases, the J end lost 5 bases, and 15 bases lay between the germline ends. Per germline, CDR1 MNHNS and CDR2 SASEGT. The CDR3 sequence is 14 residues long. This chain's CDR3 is CASRPSGRLDTQYF. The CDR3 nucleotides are TGTGCCAGCAGGCCCTCCGGGCGTTTAGATACGCAGTATTTT.

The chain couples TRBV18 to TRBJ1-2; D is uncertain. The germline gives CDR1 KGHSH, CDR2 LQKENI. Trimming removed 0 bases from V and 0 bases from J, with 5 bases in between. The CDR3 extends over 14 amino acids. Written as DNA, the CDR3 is TGTGCCAGCTCACCACCGTCAGCTAACTATGGCTACACCTTC. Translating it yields CASSPPSANYGYTF.

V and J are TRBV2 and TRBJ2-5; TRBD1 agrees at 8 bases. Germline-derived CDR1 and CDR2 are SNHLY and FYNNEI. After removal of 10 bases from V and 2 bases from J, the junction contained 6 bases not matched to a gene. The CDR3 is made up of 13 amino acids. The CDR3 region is CATTGTGQETQYF. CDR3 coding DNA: TGTGCCACGACCGGGACAGGACAAGAGACCCAGTACTTC.

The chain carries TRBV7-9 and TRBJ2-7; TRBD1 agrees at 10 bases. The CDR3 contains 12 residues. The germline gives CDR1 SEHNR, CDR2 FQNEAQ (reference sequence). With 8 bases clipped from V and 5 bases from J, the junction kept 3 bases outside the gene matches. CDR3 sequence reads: CASSGTGDEQYF. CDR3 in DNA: TGTGCCAGCTCAGGGACAGGGGACGAGCAGTACTTC.